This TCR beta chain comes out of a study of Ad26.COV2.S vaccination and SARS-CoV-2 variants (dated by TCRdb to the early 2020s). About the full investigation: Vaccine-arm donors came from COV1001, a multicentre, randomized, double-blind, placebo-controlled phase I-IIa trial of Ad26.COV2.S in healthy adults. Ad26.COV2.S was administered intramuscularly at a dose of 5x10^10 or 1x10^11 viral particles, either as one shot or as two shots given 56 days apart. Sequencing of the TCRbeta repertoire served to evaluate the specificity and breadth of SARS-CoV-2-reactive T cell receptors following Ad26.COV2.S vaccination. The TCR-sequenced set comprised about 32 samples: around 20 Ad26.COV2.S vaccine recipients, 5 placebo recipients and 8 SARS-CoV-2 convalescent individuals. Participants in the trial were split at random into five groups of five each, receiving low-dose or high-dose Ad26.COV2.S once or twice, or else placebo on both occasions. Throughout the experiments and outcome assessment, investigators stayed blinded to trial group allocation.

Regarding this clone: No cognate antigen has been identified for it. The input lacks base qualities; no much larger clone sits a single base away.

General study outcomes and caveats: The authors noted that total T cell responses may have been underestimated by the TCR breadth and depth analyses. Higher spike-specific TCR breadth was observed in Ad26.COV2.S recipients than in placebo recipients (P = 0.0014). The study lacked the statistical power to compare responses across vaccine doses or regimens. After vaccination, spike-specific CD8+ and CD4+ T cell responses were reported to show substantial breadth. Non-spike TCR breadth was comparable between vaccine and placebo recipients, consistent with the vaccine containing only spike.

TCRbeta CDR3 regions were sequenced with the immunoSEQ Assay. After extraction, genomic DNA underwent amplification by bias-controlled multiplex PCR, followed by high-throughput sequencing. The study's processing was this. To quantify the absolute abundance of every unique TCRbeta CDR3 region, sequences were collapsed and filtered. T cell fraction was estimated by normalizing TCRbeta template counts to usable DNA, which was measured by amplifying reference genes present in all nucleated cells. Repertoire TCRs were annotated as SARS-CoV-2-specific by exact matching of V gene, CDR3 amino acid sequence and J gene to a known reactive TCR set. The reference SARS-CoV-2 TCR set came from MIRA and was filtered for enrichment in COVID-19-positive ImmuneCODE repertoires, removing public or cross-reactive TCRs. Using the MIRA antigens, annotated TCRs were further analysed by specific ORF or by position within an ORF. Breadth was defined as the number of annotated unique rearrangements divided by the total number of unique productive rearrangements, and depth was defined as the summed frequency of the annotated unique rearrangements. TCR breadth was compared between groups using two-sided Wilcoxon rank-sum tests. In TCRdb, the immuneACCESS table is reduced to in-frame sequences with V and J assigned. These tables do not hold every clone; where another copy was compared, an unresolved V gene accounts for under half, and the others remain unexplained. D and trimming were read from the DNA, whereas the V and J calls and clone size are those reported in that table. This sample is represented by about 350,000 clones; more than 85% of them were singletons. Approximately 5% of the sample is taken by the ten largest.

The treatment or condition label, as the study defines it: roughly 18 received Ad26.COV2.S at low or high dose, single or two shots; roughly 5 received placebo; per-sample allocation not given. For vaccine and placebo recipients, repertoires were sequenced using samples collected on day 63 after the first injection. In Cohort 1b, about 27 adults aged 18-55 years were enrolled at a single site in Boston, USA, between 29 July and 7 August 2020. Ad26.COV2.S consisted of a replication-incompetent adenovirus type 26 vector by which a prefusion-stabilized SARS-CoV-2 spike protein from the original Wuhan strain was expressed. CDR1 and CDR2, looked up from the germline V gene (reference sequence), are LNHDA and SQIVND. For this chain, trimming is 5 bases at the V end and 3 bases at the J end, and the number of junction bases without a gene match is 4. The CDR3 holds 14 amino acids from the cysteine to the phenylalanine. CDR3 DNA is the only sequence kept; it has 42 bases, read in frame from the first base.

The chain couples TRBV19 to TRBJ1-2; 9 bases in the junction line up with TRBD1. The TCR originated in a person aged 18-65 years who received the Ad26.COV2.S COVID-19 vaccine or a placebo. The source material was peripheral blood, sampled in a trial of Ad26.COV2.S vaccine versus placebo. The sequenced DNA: TGTGCCAGTAGTCTGGGACAGGGAGACTATGGCTACACCTTC. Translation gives CASSLGQGDYGYTF.